This T cell receptor beta chain was identified in a study of T cells after yellow fever vaccination. Regarding the study as a whole: Re-detected after boosting: most primary clones, 96% of CD4 and about 85% of CD8. A small proportion of clonotypes was detected in both the CD4 and CD8 compartments.

This clonotype was counted ten times or more. Its specificity is unknown. The germline CDR1 and CDR2 sequences are GTSNPN and SVGIG (reference sequence). V was trimmed by 4 bases and J by 1 base, leaving 13 bases between them. The CDR3 covers 14 residues. They built TCR cDNA with 5'RACE template switching, a step that put in a universal primer site and UMIs. TCRdb reanalysed the 5' RACE reads using MiXCR and keeps one entry per CDR3 protein. Of some 250,000 distinct CDR3 sequences in the sample, 3.6% were seen once. The material sequenced was PBMCs, taken 15 days after the yellow fever booster vaccination. The chain is built from TRBV30 and TRBJ1-1; D possibly corresponds to TRBD1 (5 bases). The source is a man aged 18 to 30 who received the YFV17D yellow fever vaccine. CDR3 bases: TGTGCCTGGACGAGGGGAATGGGGAACACTGAAGCTTTCTTT. Amino acid sequence: CAWTRGMGNTEAFF. The full variable domain, its missing parts supplied by reference TRBV30 and TRBJ1-1, is SQTIHQWPATLVQPVGSPLSLECTVEGTSNPNLYWYRQAAGRGLQLLFYSVGIGQISSEVPQNLSASRPQDRQFILSSKKLLLSDSGFYLCAWTRGMGNTEAFFGQGTRLTVV.